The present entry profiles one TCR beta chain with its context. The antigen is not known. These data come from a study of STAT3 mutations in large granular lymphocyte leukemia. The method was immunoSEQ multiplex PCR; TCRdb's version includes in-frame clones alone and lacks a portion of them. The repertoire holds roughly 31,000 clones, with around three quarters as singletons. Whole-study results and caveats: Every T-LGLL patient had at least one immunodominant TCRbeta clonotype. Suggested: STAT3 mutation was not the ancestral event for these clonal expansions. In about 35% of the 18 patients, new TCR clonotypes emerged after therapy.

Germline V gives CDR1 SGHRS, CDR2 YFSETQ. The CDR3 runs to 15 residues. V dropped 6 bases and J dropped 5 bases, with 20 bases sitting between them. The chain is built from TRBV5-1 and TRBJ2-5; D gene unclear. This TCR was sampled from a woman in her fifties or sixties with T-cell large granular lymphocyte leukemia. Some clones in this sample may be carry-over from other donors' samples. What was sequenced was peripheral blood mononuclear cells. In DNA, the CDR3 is TGCGCCAGCAATCAGTTAGGAGCTTCTGGGGAGACCCAGTACTTC. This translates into CASNQLGASGETQYF.